Each of the 27 T cell receptor beta chains below was sequenced from the same sample in a study of T cell repertoires in cytomegalovirus infection (dated by TCRdb to about 2019). The data were produced on an Illumina HiSeq 1500. TCRdb passed the public sequencing reads through fastp at Q25 and MiXCR, retaining productive beta sequences. CDR3 protein sequences are deduplicated, and each keeps its most common genes and DNA. The sample records under 150,000 distinct CDR3 sequences, roughly 25% of which are singletons. The top ten hold 34% of the sample. What these receptors recognize is not known. The sample was PBMCs, sequenced either directly or after in vitro stimulation (not recorded which). All receptors derive from a human donor in good health (CMV status not recorded). Some clones in this sample may be carry-over from other donors' samples.

The rearrangement joins TRBV5-1 to TRBJ2-7; either TRBD1 or TRBD2 may fit D (5 bases each). Germline V CDR1 and CDR2: SGHRS, YFSETQ. This CDR3 has 14 residues. Trimming removed 4 bases from V and 1 base from J, with 12 bases in between. The CDR3 DNA sequence: TGCGCCAGCAGCCCGGGGCCCAGATCCTACGAGCAGTACTTC. As protein: CASSPGPRSYEQYF.

The table lists this clonotype with a few counts. V and J are TRBV4-3 and TRBJ2-1; TRBD2 matches at 8 bases. There are 16 residues in the CDR3. The germline CDR1 and CDR2 sequences are LGHNA and YSLEER. The V gene end was trimmed by 1 base and the J gene end by 8 bases; junction bases not matched to a gene: 10. The CDR3 nucleotides are TGCGCCAGCAGCCAAGGAGCCGAGCGGGAGCGTCATGAGCAGTTCTTC. Residues: CASSQGAERERHEQFF.

There are a few counts of this clonotype. V usage is TRBV15 and J usage is TRBJ2-7, with D perhaps matching TRBD2 (5 bases). CDR1 is LNHNV and CDR2 is YYDKDF in the germline V gene (reference sequence). The CDR3 runs to 13 residues. Trimming removed 5 bases at V and 2 bases at J, with 10 bases between. CDR3: CATSQGLAYEQYV. As DNA, the CDR3 is TGTGCCACCAGCCAAGGACTTGCCTACGAGCAGTACGTC.

The V call is TRBV30, the J call TRBJ2-1; unclear D gene. The CDR3 spans 16 residues. Germline V gives CDR1 GTSNPN, CDR2 SVGIG (reference sequence). V was trimmed by 3 bases and J by 0 bases, leaving 15 bases between them. This CDR3 reads CAWSSLVRSSYNEQFF. The CDR3 DNA follows: TGTGCCTGGAGCTCTCTAGTGCGGAGCTCCTACAATGAGCAGTTCTTC.

CDR3 protein: CSAYVAGIYNEQFF. CDR3 sequence (DNA): TGCAGTGCTTATGTAGCGGGTATCTACAATGAGCAGTTCTTC. This chain connects TRBV20-1 to TRBJ2-1, with 7 bases matching TRBD2. The J segment lost 3 bases and the V segment lost 5 bases, leaving 7 bases of the junction unmatched. CDR3 length: 14 amino acids. Germline V gene sequence: CDR1 DFQATT, CDR2 SNEGSKA (reference sequence).

The chain combines TRBV12-3 or TRBV12-4 with TRBJ2-7, with D uncertain. V gave up 6 bases and J gave up 2 bases, with 14 bases separating them. The CDR3 is 14 amino acids. CDR3 protein: CASRPPGQTYEQYF. In DNA form, the CDR3 reads TGTGCCAGCAGACCTCCGGGTCAAACCTACGAGCAGTACTTC.

This clonotype was found a few times. The chain combines TRBV30 with TRBJ2-3; 11 positions agree with TRBD2. The germline gives CDR1 GTSNPN, CDR2 SVGIG (reference sequence). V lost 5 bases, J lost 6 bases, and 7 bases stayed unmatched. This CDR3 has 14 residues. In nucleotides, the CDR3 is TGTGCCTGGGCGACTAGCGGGATGGGTGATACGCAGTATTTT. It translates to CAWATSGMGDTQYF.

V usage is TRBV3-1 and J usage is TRBJ2-2, with 16 bases identical to TRBD2. The length of the CDR3 is 20 residues. Germline-derived CDR1 and CDR2 are LGHDT and YNNKEL (reference sequence). V shed 0 bases, J shed 6 bases, and the junction held 10 bases outside the gene matches. CDR3 residues: CASSQEKGTSGRATAGELFF. CDR3 nucleotide sequence: TGTGCCAGCAGCCAAGAAAAAGGGACTAGCGGGAGGGCCACGGCCGGGGAGCTGTTTTTT.

The rearrangement uses TRBV7-2 and TRBJ2-3; D remains unclear. The CDR3 sequence is 13 residues long. Germline lookup yields CDR1 SGHTA and CDR2 FQGNSA. The germline V and J ends were trimmed by 5 bases and 2 bases, with 8 bases remaining between them. CDR3 nucleotides: TGTGCCAGCAGCCCGAGGCTCACAGATACGCAGTATTTT. Residues: CASSPRLTDTQYF.

This clonotype has only a few counts. The rearrangement links TRBV6-2 or TRBV6-3 to TRBJ1-1; D is uncertain. The CDR3 runs 12 residues. Germline V lookup: CDR1 MNHEY, CDR2 SVGEGT. V gave up 2 bases and J gave up 3 bases, with 4 bases separating them. The CDR3 spells CASSYAHTEAFF. The CDR3 nucleotides are TGTGCCAGCAGTTACGCCCACACTGAAGCTTTCTTT.

The V gene is TRBV19, the J gene TRBJ2-3; the match to TRBD2 covers 9 bases. Per germline, CDR1 LNHDA and CDR2 SQIVND (reference sequence). Unmatched junction bases numbered 8, after V lost 8 bases and J lost 2 bases. The CDR3 extends over 15 amino acids. CDR3 coding DNA: TGTGCCAGTGGACCGGGACTAGCCGTCACAGATACGCAGTATTTT. Translation gives CASGPGLAVTDTQYF.

Ten or more counts support this clonotype. The chain employs TRBV7-8 and TRBJ2-4; the match to TRBD2 covers 7 bases. Germline CDR1 reads SGHVS; CDR2 reads FQNEAQ. The CDR3 sequence is 17 residues long. V trimming: 5 bases; J trimming: 1 base; junction bases outside the gene matches: 11. CDR3 nucleotides: TGTGCCAGCAGCCCGGCGGGAGAGGATTGGGCCAAAAACATTCAGTACTTC. It translates to CASSPAGEDWAKNIQYF.

The V and J genes are TRBV5-1 and TRBJ2-3, with 12 bases lining up with TRBD2. This CDR3 has 15 residues. Germline trimming cut 3 bases from V and 4 bases from J; bases unmatched to any gene: 3. Germline CDR1 is SGHRS and CDR2 is YFSETQ. The CDR3 here is CASSSGLAGADTQYF. The CDR3 DNA is TGCGCCAGCAGCTCGGGACTAGCGGGTGCAGATACGCAGTATTTT.

This clonotype was observed many times. The gene calls are TRBV19 and TRBJ1-3, with D perhaps TRBD1 (5 bases). Trimming took off 7 bases at V and 0 bases at J, with 13 bases between the two ends. CDR1 LNHDA and CDR2 SQIVND come from the germline V gene (reference sequence). The CDR3 is 15 amino acids. The CDR3: CASTLDRYSGNTIYF. In nucleotides, the CDR3 is TGTGCCAGTACCCTAGACAGATACTCTGGAAACACCATATATTTT.

The chain has TRBV7-2 and TRBJ1-1; D call uncertain. The CDR3 covers 13 residues. Deletions cut 5 bases from V and 1 base from J, with 8 bases between. Per the germline V gene, CDR1 is SGHTA and CDR2 is FQGNSA. The chain's CDR3 is CASSIIENTEAFF. The CDR3 DNA follows: TGTGCCAGCAGCATTATTGAGAACACTGAAGCTTTCTTT.

This clonotype was detected a few times. The genes are TRBV28 and TRBJ2-7; D remains unclear. Germline loops: CDR1 MDHEN, CDR2 SYDVKM. The CDR3 loop spans 12 amino acids. V was clipped by 2 bases and J by 9 bases, with 11 bases between them. Written as DNA, the CDR3 is TGTGCCAGCAGTTTAGTAGAGTTCGGGCAGTACTTC. Translating it yields CASSLVEFGQYF.

There are a few counts of this clonotype. The chain recombines TRBV28 with TRBJ2-1, with D possibly being TRBD2 (5 bases). Looked up from germline, CDR1 is MDHEN and CDR2 is SYDVKM. The CDR3 is made up of 16 amino acids. Trimming pared 6 bases from V and 8 bases from J, leaving 23 bases between. CDR3 nucleotides: TGTGCCAGCAGACCCGGAGGACTGCATTGGAGCGATGAGCAGTTCTTC. This translates into CASRPGGLHWSDEQFF.

This clonotype was recorded many times. The DNA of the CDR3 is TGTGCCAGTAGTATAGTGGCGAGCTCCTATAATTCACCCCTCCACTTT. This sequence encodes CASSIVASSYNSPLHF. The chain links TRBV19 to TRBJ1-6; D ambiguous. Germline lookup yields CDR1 LNHDA and CDR2 SQIVND (reference sequence). V gave up 1 base and J gave up 0 bases, with 7 bases separating them. The length of the CDR3 is 16 residues.

This clonotype was seen at least ten times. The V call is TRBV28, the J call TRBJ2-3, with 8 bases that match TRBD1. The V gene end was trimmed by 7 bases and the J gene end by 4 bases; junction bases not matched to a gene: 10. CDR1 is MDHEN and CDR2 is SYDVKM in the germline V gene. The CDR3 totals 15 residues. The CDR3 loop reads CASTSRRGRADTQYF. CDR3 sequence (DNA): TGTGCCAGCACCTCCCGCAGGGGGCGGGCAGATACGCAGTATTTT.

The rearrangement links TRBV24-1 to TRBJ2-3, with 7 bases lining up with TRBD1. The J segment lost 1 base and the V segment lost 4 bases, leaving 4 bases of the junction unmatched. Germline loops: CDR1 KGHDR, CDR2 SFDVKD. CDR3 length: 15 amino acids. CDR3 in amino acids: CATSDPGTGTDTQYF. In DNA form, the CDR3 reads TGTGCCACCAGTGACCCCGGGACAGGCACAGATACGCAGTATTTT.

The rearrangement uses TRBV7-3 and TRBJ1-4, with D uncertain. The CDR3 runs 16 residues. Per the germline V gene, CDR1 is SGHTA and CDR2 is FQGTGA. V lost 2 bases to trimming and J lost 3 bases, with 13 bases between them. CDR3 in DNA: TGTGCCAGCAGCTTAGGAGACCGCCTCTCTAATGAAAAACTGTTTTTT. Protein: CASSLGDRLSNEKLFF. The full variable domain, its missing parts supplied by reference TRBV7-3 and TRBJ1-4, is GAGVSQTPSNKVTEKGKYVELRCDPISGHTALYWYRQSLGQGPEFLIYFQGTGAADDSGLPNDRFFAVRPEGSVSTLKIQRTERGDSAVYLCASSLGDRLSNEKLFFGSGTQLSVL.

This clonotype showed up just a few times. J is TRBJ1-1 and V is TRBV7-9; TRBD1 agrees at 8 bases. There are 15 residues in the CDR3. Germline CDR1 is SEHNR and CDR2 is FQNEAQ (reference sequence). V was clipped by 4 bases and J by 1 base; unmatched bases: 5. The CDR3 DNA reads as TGTGCCAGCAGCTCCGGACAGGGACAGAACACTGAAGCTTTCTTT. It codes for CASSSGQGQNTEAFF.

J is TRBJ1-1 and V is TRBV19; 7 positions match TRBD1. Germline V gives CDR1 LNHDA, CDR2 SQIVND (reference sequence). There are 14 residues in the CDR3. V dropped 7 bases and J dropped 5; count of bases not matched to a gene: 10. The CDR3 reads CASNRGRGITEAFF. DNA for the CDR3: TGTGCCAGTAATAGGGGGCGGGGGATTACTGAAGCTTTCTTT. Filled out from reference TRBV19 and TRBJ1-1, the complete variable domain reads DGGITQSPKYLFRKEGQNVTLSCEQNLNHDAMYWYRQDPGQGLRLIYYSQIVNDFQKGDIAEGYSVSREKKESFPLTVTSAQKNPTAFYLCASNRGRGITEAFFGQGTRLTVV.

This rearrangement joins TRBV6-5 to TRBJ2-3, with D possibly being TRBD1 or TRBD2 (5 bases each). The CDR3 consists of 16 residues. CDR1 is MNHEY, CDR2 SVGAGI, per germline. Trimming left V 2 bases short and J 8 bases short, with 20 bases between. This chain's CDR3 is CASSYTTGTQYGTQYF. DNA for the CDR3: TGTGCCAGCAGTTACACAACCGGGACCCAATACGGTACGCAGTATTTT.

This chain uses TRBV20-1 with TRBJ1-1; D is ambiguous. This CDR3 has 13 amino acids. Germline V gene sequence: CDR1 DFQATT, CDR2 SNEGSKA (reference sequence). Trimming pared 3 bases from V and 0 bases from J, leaving 8 bases between. CDR3 amino acids: CSASYIMNTEAFF. The CDR3 DNA reads TGCAGTGCTAGTTACATTATGAACACTGAAGCTTTCTTT.

The J gene is TRBJ2-7, the V gene TRBV28, with 12 bases aligning to TRBD2. CDR3 length: 16 residues. Germline V CDR1 and CDR2: MDHEN, SYDVKM. Trimming cost V 6 bases and J 3 bases; bases outside gene matches: 9. CDR3 nucleotides: TGTGCCAGCAGGATACTCCGACTAGCGGGAGACTACGAGCAGTACTTC. The encoded protein is CASRILRLAGDYEQYF.

The CDR3 spells CASSIYPLYEQYF. The DNA for the CDR3 is TGTGCCAGTAGTATATACCCACTATACGAGCAGTACTTC. This chain joins TRBV19 and TRBJ2-7; D remains ambiguous. The germline V gene has CDR1 LNHDA and CDR2 SQIVND (reference sequence). The CDR3 consists of 13 residues. The ends were cut back, 2 bases at V and 4 bases at J, with 9 bases in the middle.